This TCR beta chain was identified during a study of blood T cell repertoires in COVID-19. Data came from immunoSEQ multiplex PCR; TCRdb stores just in-frame clones and leaves some out. The sample lists roughly 150,000 clones, more than 65% occurring once. Trimming took 6 bases from V and 4 from J, leaving 13 bases between them. The CDR3 covers 14 residues. Germline V gives CDR1 MNHEY, CDR2 SVGAGI. Sequences were obtained from peripheral blood. The TCR was taken from a woman of 80 years or more with active or convalescent COVID-19. The gene calls are TRBV6-5 and TRBJ2-1; no firm D call. The CDR3 protein is CASRQTNQYNEQFF. The CDR3 nucleotides read TGTGCCAGCAGGCAAACGAACCAGTACAATGAGCAGTTCTTC.